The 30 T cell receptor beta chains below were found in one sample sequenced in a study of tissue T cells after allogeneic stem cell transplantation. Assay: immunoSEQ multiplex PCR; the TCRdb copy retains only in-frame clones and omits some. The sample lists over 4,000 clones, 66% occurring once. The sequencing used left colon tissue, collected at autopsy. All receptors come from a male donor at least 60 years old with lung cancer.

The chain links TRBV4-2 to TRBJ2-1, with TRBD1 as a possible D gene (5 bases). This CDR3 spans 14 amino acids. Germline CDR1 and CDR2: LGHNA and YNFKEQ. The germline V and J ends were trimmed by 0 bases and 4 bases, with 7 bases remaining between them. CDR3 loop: CASSQDQGYNEQFF. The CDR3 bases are TGTGCCAGCAGCCAAGATCAGGGTTACAATGAGCAGTTCTTC.

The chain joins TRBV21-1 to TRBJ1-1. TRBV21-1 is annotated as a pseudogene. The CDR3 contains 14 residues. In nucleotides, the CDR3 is TGTGCCAGCAGCAAACGCGATGTGAACACTGAAGCTTTCTTT. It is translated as CASSKRDVNTEAFF.

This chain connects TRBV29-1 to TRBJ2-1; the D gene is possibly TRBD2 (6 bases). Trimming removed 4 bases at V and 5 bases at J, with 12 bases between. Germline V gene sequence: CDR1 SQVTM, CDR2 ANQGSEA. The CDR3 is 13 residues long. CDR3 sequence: CSVGGGRNNEQFF. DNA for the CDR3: TGCAGCGTTGGTGGAGGGAGAAACAATGAGCAGTTCTTC.

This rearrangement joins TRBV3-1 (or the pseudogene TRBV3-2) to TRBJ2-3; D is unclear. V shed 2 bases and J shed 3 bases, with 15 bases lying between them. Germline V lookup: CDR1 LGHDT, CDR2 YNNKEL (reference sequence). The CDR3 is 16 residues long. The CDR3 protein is CASSQIGRVLTDTQYF. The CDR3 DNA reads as TGTGCCAGCAGCCAAATCGGCCGGGTGTTGACAGATACGCAGTATTTT.

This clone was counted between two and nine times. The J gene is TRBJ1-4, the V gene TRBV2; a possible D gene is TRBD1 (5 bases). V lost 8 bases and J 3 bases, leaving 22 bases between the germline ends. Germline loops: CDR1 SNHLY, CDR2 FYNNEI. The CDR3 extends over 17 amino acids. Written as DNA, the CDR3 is TGTGCCAGCGAGGCAGGGCTCAAATTTGATCCTAATGAAAAACTGTTTTTT. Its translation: CASEAGLKFDPNEKLFF.

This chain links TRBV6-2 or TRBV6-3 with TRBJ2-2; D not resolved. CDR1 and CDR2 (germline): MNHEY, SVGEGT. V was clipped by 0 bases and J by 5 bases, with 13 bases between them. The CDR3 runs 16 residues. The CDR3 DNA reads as TGTGCCAGCAGTTACTCGATTCAATTAGGAACCGGGGAGCTGTTTTTT. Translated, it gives CASSYSIQLGTGELFF.

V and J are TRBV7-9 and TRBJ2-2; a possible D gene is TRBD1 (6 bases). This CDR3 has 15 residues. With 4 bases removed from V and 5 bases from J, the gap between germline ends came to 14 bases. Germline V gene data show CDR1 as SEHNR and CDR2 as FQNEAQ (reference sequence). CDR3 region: CASSSKEQGTGELFF. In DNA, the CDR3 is TGTGCCAGCAGCTCTAAAGAACAGGGAACCGGGGAGCTGTTTTTT.

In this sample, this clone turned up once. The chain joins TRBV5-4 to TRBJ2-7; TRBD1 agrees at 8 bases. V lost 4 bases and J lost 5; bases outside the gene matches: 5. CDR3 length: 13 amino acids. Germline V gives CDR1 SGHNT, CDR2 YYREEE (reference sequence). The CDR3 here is CASSLTGVHEQYF. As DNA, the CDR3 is TGTGCCAGCAGCCTGACAGGGGTCCACGAGCAGTACTTC.

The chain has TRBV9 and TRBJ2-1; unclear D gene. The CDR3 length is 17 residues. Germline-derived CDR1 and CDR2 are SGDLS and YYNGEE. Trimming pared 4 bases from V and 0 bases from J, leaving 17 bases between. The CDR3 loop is CASSQGFGVNSYNEQFF. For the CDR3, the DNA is TGTGCCAGCAGCCAAGGCTTTGGGGTTAACTCCTACAATGAGCAGTTCTTC.

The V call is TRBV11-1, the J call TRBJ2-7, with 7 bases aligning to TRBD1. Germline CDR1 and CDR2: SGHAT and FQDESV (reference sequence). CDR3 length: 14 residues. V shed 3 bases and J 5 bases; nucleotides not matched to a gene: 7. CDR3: CASSFRDSADEQYF. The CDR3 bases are TGTGCCAGCAGCTTTCGGGACAGCGCAGACGAGCAGTACTTC.

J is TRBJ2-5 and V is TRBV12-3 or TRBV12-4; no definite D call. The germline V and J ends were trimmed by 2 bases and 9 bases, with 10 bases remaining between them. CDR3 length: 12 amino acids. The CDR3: CASSLRTWAQYF. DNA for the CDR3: TGTGCCAGCAGTTTACGGACGTGGGCCCAGTACTTC.

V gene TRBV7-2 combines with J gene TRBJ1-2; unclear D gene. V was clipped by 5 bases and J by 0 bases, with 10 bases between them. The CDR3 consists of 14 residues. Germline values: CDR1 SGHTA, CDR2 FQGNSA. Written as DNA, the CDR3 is TGTGCCAGCAGCCTCTCGTCCACTAACTATGGCTACACCTTC. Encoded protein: CASSLSSTNYGYTF.

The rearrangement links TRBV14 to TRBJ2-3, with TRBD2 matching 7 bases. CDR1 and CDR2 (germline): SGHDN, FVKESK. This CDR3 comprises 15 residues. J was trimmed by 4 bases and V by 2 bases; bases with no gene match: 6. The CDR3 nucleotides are TGTGCCAGCAGCCAATGGGTGGGAGGGCCAGATACGCAGTATTTT. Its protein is CASSQWVGGPDTQYF.

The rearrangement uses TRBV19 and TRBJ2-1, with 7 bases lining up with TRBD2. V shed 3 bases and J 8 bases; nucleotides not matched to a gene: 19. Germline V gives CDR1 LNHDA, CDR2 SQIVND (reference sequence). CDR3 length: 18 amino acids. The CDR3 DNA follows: TGTGCCAGTAGTATTTTATCTCGGGCGGGAGAGAGGTTCCATGAGCAGTTCTTC. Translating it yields CASSILSRAGERFHEQFF.

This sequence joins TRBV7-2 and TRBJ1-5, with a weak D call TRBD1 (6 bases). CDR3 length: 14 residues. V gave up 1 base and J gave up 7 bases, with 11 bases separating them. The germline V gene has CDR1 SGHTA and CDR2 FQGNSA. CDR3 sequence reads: CASSLVQGGQPQHF. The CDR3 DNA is TGTGCCAGCAGCTTAGTACAGGGAGGGCAGCCCCAGCATTTT.

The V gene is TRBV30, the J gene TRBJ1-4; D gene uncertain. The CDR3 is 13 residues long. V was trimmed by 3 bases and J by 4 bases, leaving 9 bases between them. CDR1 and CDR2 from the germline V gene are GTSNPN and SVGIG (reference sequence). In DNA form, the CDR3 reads TGTGCCTGGAGGGACGGAGGTAATGAAAAACTGTTTTTT. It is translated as CAWRDGGNEKLFF.

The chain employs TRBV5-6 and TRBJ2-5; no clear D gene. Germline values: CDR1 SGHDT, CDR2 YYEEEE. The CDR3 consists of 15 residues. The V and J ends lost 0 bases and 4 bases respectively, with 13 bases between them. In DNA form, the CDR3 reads TGTGCCAGCAGCTTGGCCGCCGCGTTTCCAGAGACCCAGTACTTC. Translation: CASSLAAAFPETQYF.

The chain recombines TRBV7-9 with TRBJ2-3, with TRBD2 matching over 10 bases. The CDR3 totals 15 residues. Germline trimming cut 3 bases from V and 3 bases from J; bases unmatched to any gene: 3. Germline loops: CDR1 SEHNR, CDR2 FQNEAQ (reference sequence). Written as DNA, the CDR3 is TGTGCCAGCAGCTTCTCTAGCGGGAGTACAGATACGCAGTATTTT. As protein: CASSFSSGSTDTQYF.

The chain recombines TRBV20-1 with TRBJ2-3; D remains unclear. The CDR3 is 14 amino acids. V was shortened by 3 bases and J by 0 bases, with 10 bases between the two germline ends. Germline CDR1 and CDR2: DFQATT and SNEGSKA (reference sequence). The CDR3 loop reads CSASEAASTDTQYF. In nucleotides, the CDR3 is TGCAGTGCTAGTGAGGCTGCTAGCACAGATACGCAGTATTTT.

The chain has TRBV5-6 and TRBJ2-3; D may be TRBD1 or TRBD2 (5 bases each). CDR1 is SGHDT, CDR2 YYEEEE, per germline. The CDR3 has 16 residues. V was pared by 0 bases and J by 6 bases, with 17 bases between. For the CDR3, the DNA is TGTGCCAGCAGCTTGGTTGGGGGAGCCCGTGTGGATACGCAGTATTTT. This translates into CASSLVGGARVDTQYF. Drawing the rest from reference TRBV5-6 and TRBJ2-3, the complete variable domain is DAGVTQSPTHLIKTRGQQVTLRCSPKSGHDTVSWYQQALGQGPQFIFQYYEEEERQRGNFPDRFSGHQFPNYSSELNVNALLLGDSALYLCASSLVGGARVDTQYFGPGTRLTVL.

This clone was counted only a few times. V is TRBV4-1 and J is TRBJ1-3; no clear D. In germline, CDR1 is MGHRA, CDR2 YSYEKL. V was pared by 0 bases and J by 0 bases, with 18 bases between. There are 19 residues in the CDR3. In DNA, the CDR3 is TGCGCCAGCAGCCAAGAATATGAGGCCCGCTTTAACTCTGGAAACACCATATATTTT. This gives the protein CASSQEYEARFNSGNTIYF.

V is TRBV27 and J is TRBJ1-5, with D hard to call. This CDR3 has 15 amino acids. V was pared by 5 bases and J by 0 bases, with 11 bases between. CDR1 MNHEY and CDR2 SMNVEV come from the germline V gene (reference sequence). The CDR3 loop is CASSPSRTSNQPQHF. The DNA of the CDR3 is TGTGCCAGCAGTCCGTCGAGGACTAGCAATCAGCCCCAGCATTTT.

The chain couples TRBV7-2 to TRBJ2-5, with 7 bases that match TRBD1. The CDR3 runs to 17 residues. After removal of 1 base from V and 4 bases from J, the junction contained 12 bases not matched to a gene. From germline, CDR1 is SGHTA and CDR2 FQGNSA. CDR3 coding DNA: TGTGCCAGCAGCTTAGGCTTAGGGGGCCTCGCCGGAGAGACCCAGTACTTC. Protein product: CASSLGLGGLAGETQYF.

CDR3 loop: CASTSAVLFGYTF. CDR3 nucleotide sequence: TGTGCCAGCACCTCGGCAGTTTTATTTGGCTACACCTTC. The rearrangement links TRBV6-5 to TRBJ1-2, with no clear D. Between the trimmed V and J ends, which lost 7 bases and 7 bases, there was a span of 16 bases. This CDR3 has 13 residues. Germline V CDR1 and CDR2: MNHEY, SVGAGI.

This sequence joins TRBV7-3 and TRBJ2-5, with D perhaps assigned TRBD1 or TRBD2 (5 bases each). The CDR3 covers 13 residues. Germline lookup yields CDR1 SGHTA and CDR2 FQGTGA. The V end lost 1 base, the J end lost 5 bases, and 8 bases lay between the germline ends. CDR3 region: CASSLRGAETQYF. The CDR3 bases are TGTGCCAGCAGCTTAAGAGGGGCGGAGACCCAGTACTTC.

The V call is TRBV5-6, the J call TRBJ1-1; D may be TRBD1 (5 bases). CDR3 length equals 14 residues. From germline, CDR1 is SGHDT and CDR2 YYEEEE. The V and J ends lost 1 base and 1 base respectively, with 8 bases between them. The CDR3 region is CASSLQGSNTEAFF. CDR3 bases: TGTGCCAGCAGCTTGCAGGGATCGAACACTGAAGCTTTCTTT.

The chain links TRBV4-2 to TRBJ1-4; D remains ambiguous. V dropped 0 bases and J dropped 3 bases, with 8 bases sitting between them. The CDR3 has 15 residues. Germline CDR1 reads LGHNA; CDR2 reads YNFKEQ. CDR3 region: CASSQDKGANEKLFF. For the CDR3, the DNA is TGTGCCAGCAGCCAAGATAAGGGTGCTAATGAAAAACTGTTTTTT.

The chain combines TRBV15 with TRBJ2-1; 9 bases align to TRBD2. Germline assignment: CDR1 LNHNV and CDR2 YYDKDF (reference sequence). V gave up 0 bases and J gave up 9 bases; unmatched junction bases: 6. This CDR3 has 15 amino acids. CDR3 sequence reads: CATSRDKGLAFEQFF. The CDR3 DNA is TGTGCCACCAGCAGAGATAAAGGACTAGCGTTTGAGCAGTTCTTC.

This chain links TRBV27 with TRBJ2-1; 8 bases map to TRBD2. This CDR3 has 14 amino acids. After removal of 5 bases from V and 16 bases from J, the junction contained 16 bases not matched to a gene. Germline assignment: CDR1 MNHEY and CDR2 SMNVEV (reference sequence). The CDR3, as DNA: TGTGCCAGCAGTCCGACTAGCGCGATAAATATAGGTTTCTTC. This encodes CASSPTSAINIGFF.

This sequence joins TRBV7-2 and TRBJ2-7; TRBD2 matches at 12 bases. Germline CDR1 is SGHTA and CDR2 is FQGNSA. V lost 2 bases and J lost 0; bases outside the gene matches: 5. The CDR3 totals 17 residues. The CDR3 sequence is CASSLIGTSGSSYEQYF. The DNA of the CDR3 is TGTGCCAGCAGCTTAATAGGGACTAGCGGGTCCTCCTACGAGCAGTACTTC.